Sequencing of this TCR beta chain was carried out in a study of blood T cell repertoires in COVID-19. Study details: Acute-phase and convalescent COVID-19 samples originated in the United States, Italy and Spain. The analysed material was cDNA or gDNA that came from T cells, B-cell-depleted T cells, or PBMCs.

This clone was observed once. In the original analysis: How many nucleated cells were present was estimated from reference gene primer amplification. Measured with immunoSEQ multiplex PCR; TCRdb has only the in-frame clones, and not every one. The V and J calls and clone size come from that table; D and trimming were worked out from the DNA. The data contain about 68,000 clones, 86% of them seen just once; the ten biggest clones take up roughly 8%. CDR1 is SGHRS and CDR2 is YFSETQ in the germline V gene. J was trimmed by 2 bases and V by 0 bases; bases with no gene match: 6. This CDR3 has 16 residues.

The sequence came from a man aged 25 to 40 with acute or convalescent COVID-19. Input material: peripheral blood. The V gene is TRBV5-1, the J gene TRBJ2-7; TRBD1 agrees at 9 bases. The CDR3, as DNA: TGCGCCAGCAGCTTGGGGACAGGGGACGTCGCCTACGAGCAGTACTTC. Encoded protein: CASSLGTGDVAYEQYF. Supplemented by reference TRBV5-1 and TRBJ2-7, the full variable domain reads KAGVTQTPRYLIKTRGQQVTLSCSPISGHRSVSWYQQTPGQGLQFLFEYFSETQRNKGNFPGRFSGRQFSNSRSEMNVSTLELGDSALYLCASSLGTGDVAYEQYFGPGTRLTVT.